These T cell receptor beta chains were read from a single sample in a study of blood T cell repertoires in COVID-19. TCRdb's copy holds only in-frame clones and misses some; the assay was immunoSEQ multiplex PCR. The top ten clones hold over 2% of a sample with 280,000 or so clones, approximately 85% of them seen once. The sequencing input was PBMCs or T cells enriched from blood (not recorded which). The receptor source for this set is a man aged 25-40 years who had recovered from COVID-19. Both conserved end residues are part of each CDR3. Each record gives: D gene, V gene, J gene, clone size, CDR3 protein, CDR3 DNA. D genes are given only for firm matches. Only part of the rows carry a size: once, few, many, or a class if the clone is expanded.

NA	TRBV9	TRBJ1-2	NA	CASMRDYGYTF	TGTGCCAGCATGCGTGACTATGGCTACACCTTC
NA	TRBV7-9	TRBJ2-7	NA	CASTGQSYEQYF	TGTGCCAGCACTGGACAGTCCTACGAGCAGTACTTC
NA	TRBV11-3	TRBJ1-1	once	CASSLGGQNTEAFF	TGTGCCAGCAGCTTAGGTGGACAGAACACTGAAGCTTTCTTT
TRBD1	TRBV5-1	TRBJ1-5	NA	CASSLTGDEPQHF	TGCGCCAGCAGCTTGACAGGGGATGAGCCCCAGCATTTT
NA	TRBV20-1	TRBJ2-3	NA	CSASKPGSGDTQYF	TGCAGTGCTAGTAAGCCGGGGAGTGGAGATACGCAGTATTTT
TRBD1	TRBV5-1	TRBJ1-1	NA	CASSPGGRNTEAFF	TGCGCCAGCAGCCCAGGGGGTCGGAACACTGAAGCTTTCTTT
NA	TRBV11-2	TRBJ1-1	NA	CASSLELGDRAFF	TGTGCCAGCAGCTTAGAACTGGGCGATCGAGCTTTCTTT
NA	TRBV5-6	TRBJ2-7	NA	CASIKTESYEQYF	TGTGCCAGCATCAAGACAGAGTCCTACGAGCAGTACTTC
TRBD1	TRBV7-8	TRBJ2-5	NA	CASSPKTGVPQETQYF	TGTGCCAGCAGCCCCAAGACAGGGGTCCCCCAAGAGACCCAGTACTTC
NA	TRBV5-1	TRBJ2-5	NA	CASGYRTAESAQYF	TGCGCCAGCGGATATCGGACAGCGGAGTCGGCCCAGTACTTC
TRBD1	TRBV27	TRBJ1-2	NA	CAVRDSLYGYTF	TGTGCCGTCAGGGACAGCCTCTATGGCTACACCTTC
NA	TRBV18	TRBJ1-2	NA	CASSPGSTNYGYTF	TGTGCCAGCTCACCGGGCAGCACTAACTATGGCTACACCTTC
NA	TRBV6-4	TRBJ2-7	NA	CASSAGESSNEQYF	TGTGCCAGCAGTGCAGGGGAATCTTCGAACGAGCAGTACTTC
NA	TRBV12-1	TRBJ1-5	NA	CASSFDPPLTGAKQPQHF	TGTGCCAGCAGCTTTGACCCTCCCCTGACAGGGGCGAAGCAGCCCCAGCATTTT
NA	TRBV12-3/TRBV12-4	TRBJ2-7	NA	CASSSYTAEQYF	TGTGCCAGCAGTTCTTACACCGCCGAGCAGTACTTC
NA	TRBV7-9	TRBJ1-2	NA	CASSLSRGNSYTF	TGTGCCAGCAGCCTTAGCAGGGGTAATAGCTACACCTTC
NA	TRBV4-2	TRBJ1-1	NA	CASSRQSVGRPMNTEAFF	TGTGCCAGCAGCAGACAGTCGGTAGGGCGGCCTATGAACACTGAAGCTTTCTTT
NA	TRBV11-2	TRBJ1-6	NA	CASSLVAGVGSPLHF	TGTGCCAGCAGCTTAGTAGCAGGGGTTGGTTCACCCCTCCACTTT
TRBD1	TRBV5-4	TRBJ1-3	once	CASSAGTGVAGNTIYF	TGTGCCAGCAGCGCCGGGACAGGTGTTGCTGGAAACACCATATATTTT
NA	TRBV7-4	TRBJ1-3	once	CASSLEGDRVYF	TGTGCCAGCAGCTTAGAGGGGGATAGGGTATATTTT
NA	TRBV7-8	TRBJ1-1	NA	CASRSLRDTEAFF	TGTGCCAGCAGGAGTCTGAGGGATACTGAAGCTTTCTTT
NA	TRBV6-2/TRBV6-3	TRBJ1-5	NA	CASSQTGGYSNQPQHF	TGTGCCAGCAGCCAGACAGGCGGCTATAGCAATCAGCCCCAGCATTTT
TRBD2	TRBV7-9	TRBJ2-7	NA	CASSLVASGGALNEQYF	TGTGCCAGCAGCTTAGTCGCTAGCGGGGGGGCTCTGAACGAGCAGTACTTC
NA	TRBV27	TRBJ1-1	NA	CASSFEGRATEAFF	TGTGCCAGCAGTTTTGAGGGAAGGGCCACTGAAGCTTTCTTT
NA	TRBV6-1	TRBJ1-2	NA	CASSERWGGYTF	TGTGCCAGCAGTGAACGGTGGGGGGGATACACCTTC
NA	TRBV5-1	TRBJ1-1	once	CASSQDRANTEAFF	TGCGCCAGCAGCCAGGATCGAGCGAACACTGAAGCTTTCTTT
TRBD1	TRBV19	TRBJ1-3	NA	CASRLDRGSGNTIYF	TGTGCCAGTAGACTCGACAGGGGGTCTGGAAACACCATATATTTT
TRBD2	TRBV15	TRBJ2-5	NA	CATSGSSGGAARTQYF	TGTGCCACCAGCGGGTCTAGCGGGGGGGCGGCCAGGACCCAGTACTTC
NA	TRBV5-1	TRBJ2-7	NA	CASSLGATGGASYEQYF	TGCGCCAGCAGCTTGGGGGCGACGGGGGGCGCCTCCTACGAGCAGTACTTC
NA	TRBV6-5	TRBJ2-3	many	CASQNPGTDTQYF	TGTGCCAGCCAAAACCCAGGGACAGATACGCAGTATTTT
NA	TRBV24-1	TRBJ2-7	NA	CATRRDVTYEQYF	TGTGCCACCAGGCGGGACGTCACCTACGAGCAGTACTTC
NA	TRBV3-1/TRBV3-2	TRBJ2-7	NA	CASSKNDGAYEQYF	TGTGCCAGCAGCAAAAATGACGGAGCCTACGAGCAGTACTTC